The 32 T cell receptor beta chains in this list originate from one sample, sequenced in a study of blood T cell repertoires in COVID-19. Sequencing used immunoSEQ multiplex PCR; TCRdb keeps in-frame clones, though not all of them. The sample lists 300,000 to 400,000 clones, approximately 86% occurring once. Specimen: peripheral blood. These receptors were taken from a woman aged 60-75 years with COVID-19, enrolled during active disease.

The V gene is TRBV19, the J gene TRBJ1-1; D gene unclear. Germline V CDR1 and CDR2: LNHDA, SQIVND (reference sequence). V lost 5 bases to trimming and J lost 0 bases, with 4 bases between them. The length of the CDR3 is 12 residues. CDR3 in DNA: TGTGCCAGTAGTGAGATGAACACTGAAGCTTTCTTT. It specifies CASSEMNTEAFF.

This clone showed up just once. The rearrangement uses TRBV18 and TRBJ1-2; D call uncertain. V shed 0 bases and J shed 1 base, with 12 bases lying between them. Germline V gene sequence: CDR1 KGHSH, CDR2 LQKENI. The CDR3 runs 16 residues. CDR3 sequence: CASSPPLREFNYGYTF. Here the CDR3 DNA reads TGTGCCAGCTCACCACCATTGCGTGAGTTTAACTATGGCTACACCTTC.

The chain uses TRBV30 and TRBJ1-2; tentatively, D is TRBD1 (5 bases). Trimming removed 0 bases at V and 8 bases at J, with 7 bases between. Germline loops: CDR1 GTSNPN, CDR2 SVGIG (reference sequence). This CDR3 spans 11 amino acids. CDR3 loop: CAWSVGAGYTF. The DNA for the CDR3 is TGTGCCTGGAGTGTAGGGGCCGGCTACACCTTC. Supplemented by reference TRBV30 and TRBJ1-2, the full variable domain reads SQTIHQWPATLVQPVGSPLSLECTVEGTSNPNLYWYRQAAGRGLQLLFYSVGIGQISSEVPQNLSASRPQDRQFILSSKKLLLSDSGFYLCAWSVGAGYTFGSGTRLTVV.

The V call is TRBV13, the J call TRBJ1-6; D remains ambiguous. Per germline, CDR1 PRHDT and CDR2 FYEKMQ (reference sequence). Trimming took off 6 bases at V and 5 bases at J, with 8 bases between the two ends. The CDR3 totals 13 residues. The CDR3 protein is CASSSIHNSPLHF. Here the CDR3 DNA reads TGTGCCAGCAGTTCCATTCATAATTCACCCCTCCACTTT.

This clone was seen once. This chain uses TRBV4-1 with TRBJ2-7; D is uncertain. The CDR3 covers 12 residues. The germline gives CDR1 MGHRA, CDR2 YSYEKL. Trimming took off 1 base at V and 7 bases at J, with 8 bases between the two ends. In DNA form, the CDR3 reads TGCGCCAGCAGCCAAGCGTCCAGGGAGCAGTACTTC. It yields the protein CASSQASREQYF.

This sequence joins TRBV3-1 (or the pseudogene TRBV3-2) and TRBJ2-7; D is possibly TRBD2 (5 bases). Trimming took off 1 base at V and 3 bases at J, with 10 bases between the two ends. The germline gives CDR1 LGHDT, CDR2 YNNKEL (reference sequence). The CDR3 length is 14 residues. This CDR3 is CASSQAGFFYEQYF. CDR3 nucleotides: TGTGCCAGCAGCCAAGCGGGGTTCTTCTACGAGCAGTACTTC.

This clone occurred once. V is TRBV28 and J is TRBJ1-2; D might be TRBD1 (6 bases). Trimming stripped 3 bases from V and 3 bases from J, with 11 bases between. This CDR3 spans 14 amino acids. Germline V CDR1 and CDR2: MDHEN, SYDVKM. For the CDR3, the DNA is TGTGCCAGCAGTTTCAGGGGAGGGGACTATGGCTACACCTTC. This encodes CASSFRGGDYGYTF.

This clone was seen once. The chain links TRBV29-1 to TRBJ2-7; D is possibly TRBD1 (6 bases). This CDR3 has 12 residues. V lost 7 bases, J lost 0 bases, and 10 bases lay in between. Germline CDR1 SQVTM, CDR2 ANQGSEA. The CDR3 spells CSATGSSYEQYF. In DNA, the CDR3 is TGCAGCGCTACAGGGAGCTCCTACGAGCAGTACTTC.

The V call is TRBV7-2, the J call TRBJ2-7; 7 bases are shared with TRBD2. V trimming: 5 bases; J trimming: 2 bases; junction bases outside the gene matches: 12. The CDR3 has 16 amino acids. CDR1 and CDR2 (germline): SGHTA, FQGNSA. CDR3 nucleotides: TGTGCCAGCAGCCCCCGCCCAGTTCGGGGGGCCTACGAGCAGTACTTC. Protein: CASSPRPVRGAYEQYF.

J is TRBJ2-1 and V is TRBV15; TRBD2 matches at 10 bases. The J segment lost 1 base and the V segment lost 5 bases, leaving 11 bases of the junction unmatched. Germline values: CDR1 LNHNV, CDR2 YYDKDF (reference sequence). This CDR3 region has 18 residues. CDR3 sequence (DNA): TGTGCCACCAGCCAAAATCGGCTAGCGGGGGCGTCCTACAATGAGCAGTTCTTC. Its protein product is CATSQNRLAGASYNEQFF. Full variable domain (missing parts from reference TRBV15 and TRBJ2-1): DAMVIQNPRYQVTQFGKPVTLSCSQTLNHNVMYWYQQKSSQAPKLLFHYYDKDFNNEADTPDNFQSRRPNTSFCFLDIRSPGLGDTAMYLCATSQNRLAGASYNEQFFGPGTRLTVL.

The rearrangement joins TRBV6-5 to TRBJ1-1; the match to TRBD1 covers 8 bases. The ends lost 2 bases at V and 1 base at J; junction bases unmatched: 3. This CDR3 has 15 amino acids. The germline gives CDR1 MNHEY, CDR2 SVGAGI. CDR3 sequence (DNA): TGTGCCAGCAGTTACGCAGGGGGCCCGAACACTGAAGCTTTCTTT. Translating it yields CASSYAGGPNTEAFF.

The V and J genes are TRBV6-2 or TRBV6-3 and TRBJ1-3; possible D gene TRBD1, 5 bases. Germline CDR1 reads MNHEY; CDR2 reads SVGEGT. The V and J ends lost 1 base and 0 bases respectively, with 10 bases between them. This CDR3 has 16 amino acids. CDR3 region: CASSYWRGNSGNTIYF. CDR3 coding DNA: TGTGCCAGCAGTTACTGGAGGGGCAACTCTGGAAACACCATATATTTT.

This chain connects TRBV11-2 to TRBJ1-1; D call uncertain. CDR1 is SGHAT and CDR2 is FQNNGV in the germline V gene. Trimming cost V 4 bases and J 1 base, with 10 bases left between them. This CDR3 is 14 amino acids long. In DNA, the CDR3 is TGTGCCAGCAGCTCCCGATTGCGGAACACTGAAGCTTTCTTT. Translation gives CASSSRLRNTEAFF. Complete variable domain (other parts from reference TRBV11-2 and TRBJ1-1): EAGVAQSPRYKIIEKRQSVAFWCNPISGHATLYWYQQILGQGPKLLIQFQNNGVVDDSQLPKDRFSAERLKGVDSTLKIQPAKLEDSAVYLCASSSRLRNTEAFFGQGTRLTVV.

This clone was seen a handful of times. The V call is TRBV4-1, the J call TRBJ2-7; no definite D call. Per the germline V gene, CDR1 is MGHRA and CDR2 is YSYEKL. The CDR3 has 15 residues. Trimming removed 0 bases from V and 2 bases from J, with 11 bases in between. As DNA, the CDR3 is TGCGCCAGCAGCCAAGATCGGGTGGCGACCTACGAGCAGTACTTC. As protein: CASSQDRVATYEQYF.

V and J are TRBV7-2 and TRBJ2-3; 8 nucleotides align to TRBD2. Unmatched junction bases numbered 13, after V lost 4 bases and J lost 4 bases. CDR1 and CDR2 (germline): SGHTA, FQGNSA. The CDR3 runs 17 residues. Here the CDR3 DNA reads TGTGCCAGCAGCTCTAGGGGTCTCAGCGGGGGATCAGATACGCAGTATTTT. Protein product: CASSSRGLSGGSDTQYF.

There are a few counts of this clone. The rearrangement joins TRBV5-5 to TRBJ1-6; TRBD1 is a possible D gene (6 bases). Trimming stripped 0 bases from V and 10 bases from J, with 11 bases between. Looked up from germline, CDR1 is SGHKS and CDR2 is YYEKEE (reference sequence). The CDR3 is 14 residues long. CDR3 in amino acids: CASSLEQGWSPLHF. CDR3 nucleotides: TGTGCCAGCAGCTTGGAACAGGGCTGGTCACCCCTCCACTTT.

The J gene is TRBJ2-6, the V gene TRBV18, with D tentatively TRBD1 (8 bases). Trimming left V 3 bases short and J 0 bases short, with 15 bases between. CDR1 is KGHSH and CDR2 is LQKENI in the germline V gene. The CDR3 is 18 amino acids. CDR3 region: CASSPPNRGGSGANVLTF. The CDR3 DNA sequence: TGTGCCAGCTCACCCCCCAACAGGGGGGGCTCTGGGGCCAACGTCCTGACTTTC.

The chain links TRBV6-5 to TRBJ2-1; a possible D gene is TRBD1 (5 bases). Trimming cost V 2 bases and J 5 bases, with 13 bases left between them. Germline CDR1 is MNHEY and CDR2 is SVGAGI. There are 15 residues in the CDR3. For the CDR3, the DNA is TGTGCCAGCAGTTACACCCAGGGCCTAAACAATGAGCAGTTCTTC. This encodes CASSYTQGLNNEQFF.

This rearrangement joins TRBV11-2 to TRBJ2-5; D may be TRBD1 (8 bases). Between the trimmed V and J ends, which lost 1 base and 5 bases, there was a span of 14 bases. The CDR3 length is 15 residues. Germline V gene sequence: CDR1 SGHAT, CDR2 FQNNGV. Here the CDR3 reads CASSLGTGRGETQYF. In nucleotides, the CDR3 is TGTGCCAGCAGCTTAGGGACAGGGAGGGGCGAGACCCAGTACTTC.

V usage is TRBV4-3 and J usage is TRBJ2-3; 9 bases map to TRBD1. The CDR3 extends over 17 amino acids. The ends lost 0 bases at V and 5 bases at J; junction bases unmatched: 9. Germline-derived CDR1 and CDR2 are LGHNA and YSLEER. The CDR3, as DNA: TGCGCCAGCAGCCAAGAAGGAACCGGGACAGGGCGAGATACGCAGTATTTT. This gives the protein CASSQEGTGTGRDTQYF.

The gene calls are TRBV7-2 and TRBJ2-3, with 7 bases matching TRBD1. Germline V gives CDR1 SGHTA, CDR2 FQGNSA. The CDR3 spans 15 residues. Trimming took 1 base from V and 0 from J; bases not matched to a gene: 1. Here the CDR3 reads CASSLVGQSTDTQYF. The CDR3 region has the DNA TGTGCCAGCAGCTTAGTGGGACAGAGCACAGATACGCAGTATTTT.

This chain joins TRBV18 and TRBJ1-5; D uncertain. V lost 2 bases to trimming and J lost 2 bases, with 10 bases between them. The CDR3 has 15 residues. CDR1 KGHSH and CDR2 LQKENI come from the germline V gene. CDR3 sequence reads: CASSPRSQGNQPQHF. The DNA for the CDR3 is TGTGCCAGCTCACCAAGGTCTCAGGGCAATCAGCCCCAGCATTTT. The full variable domain, with the rest looked up from reference TRBV18 and TRBJ1-5, is NAGVMQNPRHLVRRRGQEARLRCSPMKGHSHVYWYRQLPEEGLKFMVYLQKENIIDESGMPKERFSAEFPKEGPSILRIQQVVRGDSAAYFCASSPRSQGNQPQHFGDGTRLSIL.

The rearrangement uses TRBV3-1 (or the pseudogene TRBV3-2) and TRBJ2-3; TRBD1 agrees at 7 bases. The germline gives CDR1 LGHDT, CDR2 YNNKEL (reference sequence). V shed 1 base and J 2 bases; nucleotides not matched to a gene: 6. This CDR3 has 16 residues. CDR3 nucleotides: TGTGCCAGCAGCCAAGTTGACAGGGACCTCACAGATACGCAGTATTTT. It specifies CASSQVDRDLTDTQYF.

Worth noting for this clone: Other DNA sequences in the same sample also yield this CDR3. This sequence joins TRBV18 and TRBJ1-5; unclear D gene. From germline, CDR1 is KGHSH and CDR2 LQKENI. Between the trimmed V and J ends, which lost 3 bases and 5 bases, there was a span of 5 bases. There are 12 residues in the CDR3. CDR3 sequence: CASSPGDQPQHF. As DNA, the CDR3 is TGTGCCAGCTCACCGGGAGATCAGCCCCAGCATTTT.

The rearrangement uses TRBV21-1 and TRBJ1-4; the DNA was not compared with TRBD1, the D call given in the table. TRBV21-1 is marked as a pseudogene. The CDR3 spans 17 residues. The CDR3 sequence is CASSNGGQSATNEKLFF. CDR3 nucleotide sequence: TGTGCCAGCAGCAATGGGGGACAGTCCGCAACTAATGAAAAACTGTTTTTT.

This clone appeared once. The chain employs TRBV4-2 and TRBJ2-2; 8 bases are a match to TRBD2. The CDR3 spans 19 residues. Germline loops: CDR1 LGHNA, CDR2 YNFKEQ. V lost 0 bases, J lost 0 bases, and 9 bases stayed unmatched. The CDR3: CASSQDSFSSGANTGELFF. DNA of the CDR3: TGTGCCAGCAGCCAAGATTCGTTCAGTAGCGGGGCGAACACCGGGGAGCTGTTTTTT.

The chain employs TRBV7-2 and TRBJ2-7; possible D gene TRBD1, 6 bases. The V and J ends lost 1 base and 7 bases respectively, with 11 bases between them. CDR3 length equals 13 residues. Germline CDR1 reads SGHTA; CDR2 reads FQGNSA. The CDR3 loop reads CASSLDREREQYF. The CDR3 nucleotides read TGTGCCAGCAGCTTAGACAGGGAAAGGGAGCAGTACTTC. Complete variable domain (other parts from reference TRBV7-2 and TRBJ2-7): GAGVSQSPSNKVTEKGKDVELRCDPISGHTALYWYRQSLGQGLEFLIYFQGNSAPDKSGLPSDRFSAERTGGSVSTLTIQRTQQEDSAVYLCASSLDREREQYFGPGTRLTVT.

The chain has TRBV5-1 and TRBJ1-2, with D unresolved. Trimming took off 2 bases at V and 3 bases at J, with 11 bases between the two ends. Germline V gives CDR1 SGHRS, CDR2 YFSETQ. The CDR3 consists of 14 residues. CDR3 DNA sequence: TGCGCCAGCAGCTTTAACCCACGGGACTATGGCTACACCTTC. Amino acids: CASSFNPRDYGYTF.

The chain is built from TRBV6-5 and TRBJ1-5, with 7 bases aligning to TRBD1. CDR1 MNHEY and CDR2 SVGAGI come from the germline V gene. V was clipped by 7 bases and J by 6 bases; unmatched bases: 6. The CDR3 runs 13 residues. For the CDR3, the DNA is TGTGCCAGCACCGGGACAGTCATTCAGCCCCAGCATTTT. Protein product: CASTGTVIQPQHF.

This chain connects TRBV9 to TRBJ1-2, with D possibly being TRBD1 (5 bases). The CDR3 has 17 residues. V was cut by 3 bases and J by 2 bases, with 20 bases left in between. Germline values: CDR1 SGDLS, CDR2 YYNGEE. CDR3 nucleotide sequence: TGTGCCAGCAGCGACCCTTTCTCTTTTGGGGGGAACTATGGCTACACCTTC. This gives the protein CASSDPFSFGGNYGYTF. The full variable domain, with the rest looked up from reference TRBV9 and TRBJ1-2, is DSGVTQTPKHLITATGQRVTLRCSPRSGDLSVYWYQQSLDQGLQFLIQYYNGEERAKGNILERFSAQQFPDLHSELNLSSLELGDSALYFCASSDPFSFGGNYGYTFGSGTRLTVV.

The chain couples TRBV5-1 to TRBJ1-1, with TRBD1 matching over 10 bases. The CDR3 consists of 16 residues. The J segment lost 10 bases and the V segment lost 0 bases, leaving 12 bases of the junction unmatched. Germline V gene data show CDR1 as SGHRS and CDR2 as YFSETQ. The CDR3 protein is CASSLESGTGEGVAFF. CDR3 coding DNA: TGCGCCAGCAGCTTGGAGTCCGGGACAGGGGAAGGGGTAGCTTTCTTT.

This clone was detected only once. The CDR3 nucleotides read TGTGCCAGCAGCCCCCCCGACACTCAATTTTATGGCTACACCTTC. The encoded protein is CASSPPDTQFYGYTF. This chain connects TRBV7-2 to TRBJ1-2; D gene ambiguous. Trimming stripped 5 bases from V and 5 bases from J, with 18 bases between. This CDR3 comprises 15 residues. Germline V gene lookup returns CDR1 SGHTA and CDR2 FQGNSA.